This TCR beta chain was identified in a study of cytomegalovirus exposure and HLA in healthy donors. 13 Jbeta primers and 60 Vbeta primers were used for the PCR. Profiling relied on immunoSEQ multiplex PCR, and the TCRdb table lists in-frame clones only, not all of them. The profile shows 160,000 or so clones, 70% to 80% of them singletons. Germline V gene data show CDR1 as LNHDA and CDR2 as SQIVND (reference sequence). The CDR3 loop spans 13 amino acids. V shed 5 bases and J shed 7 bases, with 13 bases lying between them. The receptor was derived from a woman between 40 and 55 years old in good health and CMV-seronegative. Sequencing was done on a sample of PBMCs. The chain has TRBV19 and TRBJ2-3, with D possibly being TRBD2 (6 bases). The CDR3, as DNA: TGTGCCAGTAGTTCTGCAGGGAGGCATACGCAGTATTTT. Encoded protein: CASSSAGRHTQYF.